Following are 23 T cell receptor beta chains from one sample sequenced in a study of human T cells and chemical hapten exposure. Regarding time point: patch test 3, about 24 weeks after DPC sensitization. Regarding treatment: therapeutic diphenylcyclopropenone sensitization with weekly scalp DPC. MiXCR, run by TCRdb on the RACE reads, gives a single entry per CDR3 protein. The sample holds some 180,000 distinct CDR3 sequences, around 23% seen once. The specimen comprised whole blood, sampled in connection with sensitization to the hapten diphenylcyclopropenone (DPC). Receptors originate from a woman aged 40-49 years with alopecia areata. Some clones in this sample may be carry-over from other donors' samples.

The chain joins TRBV6-2 or TRBV6-3 to TRBJ2-1, with D maybe TRBD2 (6 bases). V was trimmed by 8 bases and J by 3 bases, leaving 14 bases between them. Per the germline V gene, CDR1 is MNHEY and CDR2 is SVGEGT. The CDR3 is 14 amino acids. For the CDR3, the DNA is TGTGCCAGCCGCGGGACTCCTAACTACAATGAGCAGTTCTTC. It specifies CASRGTPNYNEQFF.

This clonotype was counted only a few times. The chain recombines TRBV4-2 with TRBJ1-5; perhaps TRBD1 as D (5 bases). The germline V gene has CDR1 LGHNA and CDR2 YNFKEQ. The CDR3 consists of 13 residues. V lost 0 bases and J lost 9, with 9 bases in between. CDR3 residues: CASSQDGAGPQHF. The CDR3 nucleotides are TGTGCCAGCAGCCAAGATGGGGCAGGGCCCCAGCATTTT.

Ten or more counts support this clonotype. The CDR3 loop is CASSLEVGPQHF. Written as DNA, the CDR3 is TGTGCCAGCAGCTTGGAGGTGGGGCCCCAGCATTTT. This chain uses TRBV7-2 with TRBJ1-5; no clear D gene. Germline lookup yields CDR1 SGHTA and CDR2 FQGNSA. The CDR3 is made up of 12 amino acids. Trimming left V 3 bases short and J 9 bases short, with 9 bases between.

The chain links TRBV4-3 to TRBJ1-5; TRBD1 might be the D (5 bases). The CDR3 sequence is 16 residues long. Germline V gene lookup returns CDR1 LGHNA and CDR2 YSLEER. Trimming stripped 6 bases from V and 2 bases from J, with 17 bases between. Written as DNA, the CDR3 is TGCGCCAGCAGTCCTGCCTTAGACAGACGCAATCAGCCCCAGCATTTT. It yields the protein CASSPALDRRNQPQHF.

V and J are TRBV7-2 and TRBJ1-1, with D unclear. The CDR3 is made up of 13 amino acids. Germline values: CDR1 SGHTA, CDR2 FQGNSA. Trimming left V 8 bases short and J 3 bases short, with 13 bases between. DNA for the CDR3: TGTGCCAGCTCGGCCGGGGTCTACACTGAAGCTTTCTTT. Translating it yields CASSAGVYTEAFF.

This clonotype showed up just a few times. The V gene is TRBV27, the J gene TRBJ2-7; tentatively, D is TRBD1 (5 bases). The CDR3 loop spans 13 amino acids. CDR1 and CDR2 from the germline V gene are MNHEY and SMNVEV (reference sequence). V was cut by 2 bases and J by 2 bases, with 7 bases left in between. Written as DNA, the CDR3 is TGTGCCAGCAGTTTAGGGGCGACCTACGAGCAGTACTTC. This translates into CASSLGATYEQYF.

V and J are TRBV6-2 or TRBV6-3 and TRBJ2-7, with no clear D. The germline V and J ends were trimmed by 3 bases and 3 bases, with 6 bases remaining between them. The CDR3 loop spans 12 amino acids. Germline V CDR1 and CDR2: MNHEY, SVGEGT. CDR3 sequence (DNA): TGTGCCAGCAGTTATAGGGTCTACGAGCAGTACTTC. It codes for CASSYRVYEQYF.

The chain has TRBV7-2 and TRBJ1-2; tentatively, D is TRBD1 (5 bases). The germline gives CDR1 SGHTA, CDR2 FQGNSA. The CDR3 consists of 14 residues. V was clipped by 5 bases and J by 2 bases, with 12 bases between them. CDR3 sequence: CASSAWGRNYGYTF. In DNA, the CDR3 is TGTGCCAGCAGCGCATGGGGACGCAACTATGGCTACACCTTC.

This clonotype was seen a few times. V and J are TRBV7-2 and TRBJ2-1; tentatively, D is TRBD1 or TRBD2 (5 bases each). CDR1 is SGHTA and CDR2 is FQGNSA in the germline V gene. There are 13 residues in the CDR3. V lost 6 bases and J 9 bases, leaving 15 bases between the germline ends. The CDR3: CASSPIRDGEQFF. The CDR3 region has the DNA TGTGCCAGCAGTCCGATTAGGGACGGTGAGCAGTTCTTC.

The rearrangement joins TRBV4-3 to TRBJ1-1, with D maybe TRBD1 (6 bases). This CDR3 is built from 19 residues. V was clipped by 0 bases and J by 3 bases, with 23 bases between them. Germline V gives CDR1 LGHNA, CDR2 YSLEER. The CDR3 DNA reads as TGCGCCAGCAGCCAAGATGTAGCGACAGGTATTTTCCCGTACACTGAAGCTTTCTTT. Translated, it gives CASSQDVATGIFPYTEAFF.

The rearrangement uses TRBV7-2 and TRBJ2-5, with a tentative D call TRBD1 (7 bases). This CDR3 is 15 amino acids long. The V gene lost 4 bases and the J gene lost 0 bases, with 12 bases spanning the gap. The germline CDR1 and CDR2 sequences are SGHTA and FQGNSA. CDR3 region: CASSSGDSYQETQYF. The DNA of the CDR3 is TGTGCCAGCAGCTCGGGGGACAGCTACCAAGAGACCCAGTACTTC.

The table lists this clonotype with many counts. The chain links TRBV12-3 or TRBV12-4 to TRBJ2-2; no firm D call. V lost 8 bases to trimming and J lost 6 bases, with 7 bases between them. The CDR3 sequence is 11 residues long. DNA for the CDR3: TGTGCCAGCGGGCTATCCGGGGAGCTGTTTTTT. Amino acids: CASGLSGELFF.

The chain recombines TRBV5-6 with TRBJ2-7, with D maybe TRBD2 (6 bases). V was pared by 3 bases and J by 2 bases, with 15 bases between. CDR3 length equals 15 residues. Germline-derived CDR1 and CDR2 are SGHDT and YYEEEE. CDR3 loop: CASSSGLHMTYEQYF. The CDR3 DNA reads TGTGCCAGCAGCTCGGGACTCCACATGACCTACGAGCAGTACTTC.

The V call is TRBV15, the J call TRBJ2-7; D could derive from TRBD1 or TRBD2 (6 bases each). Trimming took 3 bases from V and 0 from J, leaving 15 bases between them. CDR3 length: 16 residues. Looked up from germline, CDR1 is LNHNV and CDR2 is YYDKDF (reference sequence). The chain's CDR3 is CATSRNGQTSSYEQYF. The CDR3 DNA reads as TGTGCCACCAGCAGGAACGGACAGACTAGCTCCTACGAGCAGTACTTC. Based on the CDR3 plus reference TRBV15 and TRBJ2-7, the full variable domain is DAMVIQNPRYQVTQFGKPVTLSCSQTLNHNVMYWYQQKSSQAPKLLFHYYDKDFNNEADTPDNFQSRRPNTSFCFLDIRSPGLGDTAMYLCATSRNGQTSSYEQYFGPGTRLTVT.

This clonotype was counted a few times. Here the CDR3 DNA reads TGTGCCAGCAGTGTTGTGGGAGGGACGTTCGAGCAGTACTTC. Translated: CASSVVGGTFEQYF. The chain carries TRBV2 and TRBJ2-7; TRBD2 matches 7 bases. The CDR3 has 14 residues. Germline lookup yields CDR1 SNHLY and CDR2 FYNNEI. J was trimmed by 6 bases and V by 4 bases; bases with no gene match: 9.

This clonotype turned up a few times. J is TRBJ1-1 and V is TRBV29-1, with no clear D. This CDR3 is 13 amino acids long. Trimming shortened V by 3 bases and J by 5 bases, and 13 bases separated the two germline ends. The V gene's germline CDR1 is SQVTM and CDR2 ANQGSEA. CDR3 DNA sequence: TGCAGCGTTGAGAGGTCCGCCTGGACTGAAGCTTTCTTT. Translation gives CSVERSAWTEAFF.

As concerns this clonotype: Mismatch with germline at one junction end may stem from a read error. J is TRBJ2-5 and V is TRBV6-2 or TRBV6-3; 12 nucleotides match TRBD2. Germline CDR1 and CDR2: MNHEY and SVGEGT. The CDR3 length is 16 residues. CDR3: CASSYVTSGRRETRYF. CDR3 sequence (DNA): TGTGCCAGCAGTTACGTGACTAGCGGGAGACGAGAGACCCGGTACTTC.

This chain links TRBV5-1 with TRBJ2-7; D may be TRBD1 (6 bases). Germline CDR1 reads SGHRS; CDR2 reads YFSETQ. V lost 0 bases and J 3 bases, leaving 7 bases between the germline ends. The length of the CDR3 is 13 residues. The CDR3 coding sequence is TGCGCCAGCAGCTTGGAGGACAGCTACGAGCAGTACTTC. It is translated as CASSLEDSYEQYF.

V is TRBV7-9 and J is TRBJ2-3; D is unclear. Per germline, CDR1 SEHNR and CDR2 FQNEAQ (reference sequence). The ends were cut back, 1 base at V and 1 base at J, with 9 bases in the middle. CDR3 length equals 15 residues. The CDR3 spells CASSLDLSGTDTQYF. In nucleotides, the CDR3 is TGTGCCAGCAGCTTAGACCTTTCTGGCACAGATACGCAGTATTTT.

In regard to this clonotype: The junction does not match germline at one end; this may be a read error. The chain uses TRBV7-7 and TRBJ2-2, with D possibly being TRBD1 (6 bases). The CDR3 is 13 residues long. From germline, CDR1 is SSHAT and CDR2 FNYEAQ (reference sequence). The CDR3 DNA follows: TGTGCTAGCAGCTTAGCGACAGGCGGGGAGCTGTTTTTT. Its translation is CASSLATGGELFF.

This clonotype was found a few times. This chain connects TRBV15 to TRBJ2-1; no firm D call. The germline V gene encodes CDR1 LNHNV and CDR2 YYDKDF (reference sequence). V lost 0 bases and J lost 1, with 7 bases in between. The CDR3 runs to 15 residues. CDR3 protein: CATSRDGRSYNEQFF. CDR3 DNA sequence: TGTGCCACCAGCAGAGATGGGCGGTCCTACAATGAGCAGTTCTTC.

This clonotype was counted between two and nine times. J is TRBJ2-1 and V is TRBV28; perhaps TRBD2 as D (6 bases). CDR1 MDHEN and CDR2 SYDVKM come from the germline V gene. There are 13 residues in the CDR3. The V gene lost 5 bases and the J gene lost 8 bases, with 13 bases spanning the gap. The CDR3 nucleotides read TGTGCCAGCAGTGCTCGGGGGAAGCATGAGCAGTTCTTC. It codes for CASSARGKHEQFF.

This clonotype was recorded many times. The chain is built from TRBV5-1 and TRBJ2-3; tentative D call: TRBD1 (6 bases). The ends were cut back, 2 bases at V and 3 bases at J, with 13 bases in the middle. Germline assignment: CDR1 SGHRS and CDR2 YFSETQ. The CDR3 has 15 residues. The DNA of the CDR3 is TGCGCCAGCAGCTTCCTACAGGGAGAGACAGATACGCAGTATTTT. It is translated as CASSFLQGETDTQYF.